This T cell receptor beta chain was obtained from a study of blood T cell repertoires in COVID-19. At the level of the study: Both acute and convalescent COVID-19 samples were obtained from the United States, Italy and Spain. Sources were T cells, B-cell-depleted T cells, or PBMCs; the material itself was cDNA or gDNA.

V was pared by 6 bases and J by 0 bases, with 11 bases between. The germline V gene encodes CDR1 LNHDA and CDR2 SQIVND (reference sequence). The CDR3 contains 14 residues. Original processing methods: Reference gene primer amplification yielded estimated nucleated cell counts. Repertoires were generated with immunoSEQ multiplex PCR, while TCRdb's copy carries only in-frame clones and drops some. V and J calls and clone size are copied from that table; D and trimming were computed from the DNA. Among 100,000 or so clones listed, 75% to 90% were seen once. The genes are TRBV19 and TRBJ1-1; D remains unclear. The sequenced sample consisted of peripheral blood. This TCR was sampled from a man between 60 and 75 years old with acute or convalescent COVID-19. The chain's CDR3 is CASRLRSMNTEAFF. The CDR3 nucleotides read TGTGCCAGTAGGCTCCGGTCCATGAACACTGAAGCTTTCTTT.